The 22 T cell receptor beta chains below were found in one sample sequenced in a study of T-cell reconstitution after alpha-beta-depleted transplantation in children (dated by TCRdb to about 2016). Libraries came from PCR. Sequencing relied on an Illumina HiSeq 2500. To normalize quantification of the TCRbeta repertoire, the TCR libraries were built with molecular barcoding that relied on unique molecular identifiers. TCRdb cleaned the public reads at Q25 with fastp, built clones with MiXCR and kept in-frame beta chains. Here each entry gathers all rows of one CDR3 protein and keeps the most common genes and DNA. This sample holds hundreds of thousands of distinct CDR3 sequences; roughly 23% were observed only once. The top ten hold roughly 2.5% of the sample. In the paper's terms, the treatment or condition label means: allogeneic hematopoietic cell transplantation with graft depleted of TCRalphabeta T cells and CD19 B cells.

The sequencing here drew on PBMCs, taken before TCRalphabeta/CD19-depleted stem cell transplant. Every receptor here comes from a girl aged 2 to 10 with Fanconi anemia, due to receive a stem cell transplant.

V and J are TRBV29-1 and TRBJ2-5; perhaps TRBD1 as D (6 bases). There are 17 residues in the CDR3. Trimming cost V 2 bases and J 4 bases, with 23 bases left between them. The germline gives CDR1 SQVTM, CDR2 ANQGSEA. The CDR3 DNA is TGCAGCGTTGAAAGGGTCGGGGTTCTCGTACAGGGAGAGACCCAGTACTTC. It codes for CSVERVGVLVQGETQYF.

This clonotype has at least ten counts. V is TRBV27 and J is TRBJ2-7; 8 bases line up with TRBD1. After removal of 3 bases from V and 6 bases from J, the junction contained 1 base not matched to a gene. CDR3 length: 12 residues. Germline CDR1 reads MNHEY; CDR2 reads SMNVEV (reference sequence). Written as DNA, the CDR3 is TGTGCCAGCAGTTTTACAGGGGGCGAGCAGTACTTC. Amino acid sequence: CASSFTGGEQYF.

The gene calls are TRBV27 and TRBJ2-5, with 8 bases identical to TRBD1. V was clipped by 5 bases and J by 0 bases; unmatched bases: 5. The length of the CDR3 is 15 residues. Germline CDR1 MNHEY, CDR2 SMNVEV (reference sequence). CDR3 nucleotide sequence: TGTGCCAGCAGTCCGCAGGACAGGGACCAAGAGACCCAGTACTTC. It codes for CASSPQDRDQETQYF.

This clonotype was seen repeatedly, ten times or more. The rearrangement uses TRBV29-1 and TRBJ2-2; D is unclear. The CDR3 is 13 amino acids. The V gene lost 3 bases and the J gene lost 4 bases, with 9 bases spanning the gap. The germline gives CDR1 SQVTM, CDR2 ANQGSEA. CDR3 sequence: CSVDPLGTGELFF. The DNA of the CDR3 is TGCAGCGTTGACCCACTCGGCACCGGGGAGCTGTTTTTT.

This clonotype was counted many times. The V and J genes are TRBV7-2 and TRBJ2-7; D might be TRBD2 (5 bases). The germline V gene has CDR1 SGHTA and CDR2 FQGNSA. The CDR3 contains 12 residues. V dropped 5 bases and J dropped 3 bases, with 8 bases sitting between them. CDR3 residues: CASSRDYYEQYF. CDR3 coding DNA: TGTGCCAGCAGCCGGGATTACTACGAGCAGTACTTC.

This clonotype showed up just a few times. The chain uses TRBV27 and TRBJ2-2, with TRBD1 identical over 8 bases. Trimming at V came to 7 bases and at J to 5 bases, leaving 3 bases not matched to a gene. The germline V gene has CDR1 MNHEY and CDR2 SMNVEV (reference sequence). This CDR3 contains 13 residues. Written as DNA, the CDR3 is TGTGCCAGCAACCGGGACAGGACCGGGGAGCTGTTTTTT. Residues: CASNRDRTGELFF.

This sequence joins TRBV18 and TRBJ2-3; maybe TRBD1 (6 bases). Per the germline V gene, CDR1 is KGHSH and CDR2 is LQKENI. The CDR3 consists of 13 residues. V was cut by 2 bases and J by 5 bases, with 8 bases left in between. DNA of the CDR3: TGTGCCAGCTCACCAGGGGGCGAAGATACGCAGTATTTT. Amino acid sequence: CASSPGGEDTQYF.

The rearrangement uses TRBV12-3 or TRBV12-4 and TRBJ2-7; 8 bases match TRBD1. The CDR3 runs to 13 residues. The J segment lost 5 bases and the V segment lost 8 bases, leaving 8 bases of the junction unmatched. The CDR3: CASAEQGVHEQYF. CDR3 coding DNA: TGTGCCAGCGCAGAACAGGGGGTCCACGAGCAGTACTTC.

Ten or more counts support this clonotype. The CDR3 region is CASSYQLGAVTGELFF. CDR3 DNA: TGTGCCAGCAGTTACCAATTGGGGGCCGTCACCGGGGAGCTGTTTTTT. The V call is TRBV6-5, the J call TRBJ2-2; D perhaps matches TRBD1 (6 bases). Looked up from germline, CDR1 is MNHEY and CDR2 is SVGAGI. Deletions cut 2 bases from V and 4 bases from J, with 14 bases between. The CDR3 length is 16 residues.

This clonotype came up many times. Here the CDR3 DNA reads TGTGCCAGCAGCCTTAGCGGGGGCTCCGGACCCTACAATGAGCAGTTCTTC. Translated, it gives CASSLSGGSGPYNEQFF. The V and J genes are TRBV12-3 or TRBV12-4 and TRBJ2-1; 9 bases are a match to TRBD2. V lost 6 bases and J lost 2; bases outside the gene matches: 11. This CDR3 has 17 amino acids.

This chain joins TRBV27 and TRBJ1-2; 9 nucleotides align to TRBD1. The CDR3 sequence is 14 residues long. Looked up from germline, CDR1 is MNHEY and CDR2 is SMNVEV (reference sequence). J was trimmed by 4 bases and V by 7 bases; bases with no gene match: 7. The CDR3 DNA is TGTGCCAGCAAAAGACTGACAGGGGGCTATGGCTACACCTTC. This encodes CASKRLTGGYGYTF.

This chain connects TRBV28 to TRBJ1-5; D is undetermined. The V gene's germline CDR1 is MDHEN and CDR2 SYDVKM. V was trimmed by 6 bases and J by 0 bases, leaving 12 bases between them. CDR3 size: 15 residues. The CDR3 loop reads CASSQHTYSNQPQHF. The CDR3 region has the DNA TGTGCCAGCAGCCAACATACATATAGCAATCAGCCCCAGCATTTT. Filled out from reference TRBV28 and TRBJ1-5, the complete variable domain reads DVKVTQSSRYLVKRTGEKVFLECVQDMDHENMFWYRQDPGLGLRLIYFSYDVKMKEKGDIPEGYSVSREKKERFSLILESASTNQTSMYLCASSQHTYSNQPQHFGDGTRLSIL.

In this sample, this clonotype turned up many times. This chain links TRBV6-1 with TRBJ1-1, with D maybe TRBD1 (5 bases). CDR1 and CDR2 from the germline V gene are MNHNS and SASEGT. V dropped 4 bases and J dropped 1 base, with 10 bases sitting between them. The CDR3 loop spans 14 amino acids. CDR3 nucleotide sequence: TGTGCCAGCAGTGGGGGAGGACAGAACACTGAAGCTTTCTTT. Its protein product is CASSGGGQNTEAFF.

Ten or more counts support this clonotype. V and J are TRBV29-1 and TRBJ2-4; D unresolved. The V gene's germline CDR1 is SQVTM and CDR2 ANQGSEA. Between the trimmed V and J ends, which lost 6 bases and 1 base, there was a span of 19 bases. The CDR3 is 16 residues long. CDR3 protein: CSVHLYGDRAKNIQYF. The CDR3 DNA is TGCAGCGTACACCTTTACGGAGATCGGGCCAAAAACATTCAGTACTTC.

This clonotype was found many times. The chain employs TRBV27 and TRBJ1-2; the D gene is possibly TRBD1 (5 bases). This CDR3 comprises 13 residues. Per germline, CDR1 MNHEY and CDR2 SMNVEV (reference sequence). V was cut by 4 bases and J by 6 bases, with 12 bases left in between. The CDR3 DNA is TGTGCCAGCAGTTCATTTCAGGGAAATGGCTACACCTTC. Translated: CASSSFQGNGYTF.

In its sample, this clonotype was seen many times. J is TRBJ2-3 and V is TRBV29-1, with 7 bases matching TRBD2. CDR1 SQVTM and CDR2 ANQGSEA come from the germline V gene. This CDR3 has 13 amino acids. With V trimmed by 3 bases and J by 1 base, 1 base remained unmatched. The CDR3 DNA sequence: TGCAGCGTTGACACTAGCGGCACAGATACGCAGTATTTT. Its translation is CSVDTSGTDTQYF.

This clonotype was seen at least ten times. The V and J genes are TRBV29-1 and TRBJ2-7; D unclear. The CDR3 consists of 14 residues. Germline CDR1 reads SQVTM; CDR2 reads ANQGSEA. Trimming removed 3 bases at V and 3 bases at J, with 15 bases between. The CDR3 loop reads CSVDDHPMDYEQYF. The CDR3 coding sequence is TGCAGCGTTGATGACCACCCTATGGACTACGAGCAGTACTTC.

This clonotype has just a few counts. The V gene is TRBV7-3, the J gene TRBJ2-1, with D unresolved. CDR3 length equals 17 residues. Trimming removed 1 base from V and 0 bases from J, with 13 bases in between. CDR1 is SGHTA and CDR2 is FQGTGA in the germline V gene. CDR3 nucleotide sequence: TGTGCCAGCAGCTTAAGCTTACAGAGCAGCTCCTACAATGAGCAGTTCTTC. It is translated as CASSLSLQSSSYNEQFF.

This clonotype was recorded many times. This chain joins TRBV7-9 and TRBJ2-7, with TRBD1 matching over 7 bases. This CDR3 has 14 residues. With V trimmed by 6 bases and J by 4 bases, 9 bases remained unmatched. Germline V gene data show CDR1 as SEHNR and CDR2 as FQNEAQ (reference sequence). CDR3 DNA: TGTGCCAGCAGTGTACCGGGACAGCTTTACGAGCAGTACTTC. This gives the protein CASSVPGQLYEQYF.

This clonotype appeared a few times. The CDR3 coding sequence is TGTGCCAGCAGCTCGGCGGGTTTTTGGGACAGGGGACCCCAGAGCTCCTACGAGCAGTACTTC. Translating gives CASSSAGFWDRGPQSSYEQYF. The rearrangement links TRBV28 to TRBJ2-7, with 10 bases aligning to TRBD1. Trimming cost V 6 bases and J 0 bases; bases outside gene matches: 23. CDR1 and CDR2 (germline): MDHEN, SYDVKM. This CDR3 spans 21 amino acids.

This clonotype was counted at least ten times. The chain recombines TRBV10-3 with TRBJ2-3; D uncertain. The V end lost 5 bases, the J end lost 1 base, and 4 bases lay between the germline ends. The germline V gene has CDR1 ENHRY and CDR2 SYGVKD. This CDR3 region has 12 residues. This chain's CDR3 is CAISSGTDTQYF. The CDR3 coding sequence is TGTGCCATCAGTTCAGGCACAGATACGCAGTATTTT.

This clonotype appeared many times. The chain combines TRBV9 with TRBJ2-7; the D is unclear. Trimming took 0 bases from V and 8 from J, leaving 18 bases between them. The CDR3 totals 15 residues. Germline lookup yields CDR1 SGDLS and CDR2 YYNGEE. The CDR3 reads CASSVAMAELSQQYF. CDR3 nucleotides: TGTGCCAGCAGCGTAGCAATGGCGGAGCTTTCACAGCAGTACTTC.